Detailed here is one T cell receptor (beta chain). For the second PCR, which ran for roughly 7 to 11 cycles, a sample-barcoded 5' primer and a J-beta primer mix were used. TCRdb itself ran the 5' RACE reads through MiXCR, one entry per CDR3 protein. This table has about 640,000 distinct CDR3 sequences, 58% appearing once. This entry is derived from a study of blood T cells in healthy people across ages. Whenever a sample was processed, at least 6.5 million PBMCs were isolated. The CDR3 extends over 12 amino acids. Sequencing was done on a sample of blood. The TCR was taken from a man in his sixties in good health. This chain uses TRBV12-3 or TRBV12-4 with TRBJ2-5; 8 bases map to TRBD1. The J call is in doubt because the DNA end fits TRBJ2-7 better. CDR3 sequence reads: CASSKQGGEQYF. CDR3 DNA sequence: TGTGCCAGCAGTAAACAGGGGGGCGAGCAGTACTTC.